These T cell receptor beta chains were read from a single sample in a study of control samples from healthy donors and cancer patients. TCRdb keeps only in-frame clones here, not all; method: immunoSEQ multiplex PCR. The table has more than 65,000 clones, around 90% seen once. Specimen: PBMCs. Receptors were obtained from a woman aged 60-70 years with head and neck cancer. Both conserved end residues are trimmed from each CDR3. The D gene is left open where the match is weak.

CDR3aa: AIKSSGDDSYEQY
v_gene: TRBV10-3
len: 13
d_gene: NA

CDR3aa: ASSLDRQGLSYNSPLH
v_gene: TRBV5-6
len: 16
d_gene: TRBD1

CDR3aa: ATREHVGSYEAF
v_gene: TRBV15
len: 12
d_gene: NA

CDR3aa: ASSYTNMNTEAF
v_gene: TRBV6-6
len: 12
d_gene: NA

CDR3aa: ASSLDPSGAYEQY
v_gene: TRBV11-2
len: 13
d_gene: TRBD2

CDR3aa: ARSLVFDQPQH
v_gene: TRBV5-3
len: 11
d_gene: NA

CDR3aa: ASSPGGDAKGLF
v_gene: TRBV7-9
len: 12
d_gene: TRBD1

CDR3aa: ASRGLGNQPQH
v_gene: TRBV27
len: 11
d_gene: NA

CDR3aa: ASSLYGQGGTGELF
v_gene: TRBV5-1
len: 14
d_gene: TRBD1

CDR3aa: ASSIRLAAYNEQF
v_gene: TRBV19
len: 13
d_gene: TRBD2

CDR3aa: AWIGTNTDTQY
v_gene: TRBV30
len: 11
d_gene: NA

CDR3aa: ASMPQNQETQY
v_gene: TRBV19
len: 11
d_gene: NA

CDR3aa: ASTAGGTHNEQF
v_gene: TRBV6-5
len: 12
d_gene: NA

CDR3aa: ASSVAGGYNEQF
v_gene: TRBV6-1
len: 12
d_gene: TRBD2

CDR3aa: ASSLDHSYEQY
v_gene: TRBV5-4
len: 11
d_gene: NA

CDR3aa: AWSVGTGGRETQY
v_gene: TRBV30
len: 13
d_gene: TRBD1

CDR3aa: ASSIGDTQY
v_gene: TRBV19
len: 9
d_gene: NA

CDR3aa: ASSEILPGELF
v_gene: TRBV2
len: 11
d_gene: NA

CDR3aa: ASSVQQGANEKLF
v_gene: TRBV7-9
len: 13
d_gene: NA

CDR3aa: ASNRQGGSYEQY
v_gene: TRBV2
len: 12
d_gene: TRBD1

CDR3aa: ASSLSGSNNEQF
v_gene: TRBV7-3
len: 12
d_gene: TRBD2

CDR3aa: ASSTSEGGQPQH
v_gene: TRBV9
len: 12
d_gene: NA

CDR3aa: ASSSTVTGASNYGYT
v_gene: TRBV19
len: 15
d_gene: NA

CDR3aa: SVEVGQETQY
v_gene: TRBV29-1
len: 10
d_gene: NA

CDR3aa: ASSQSSGRQAL
v_gene: TRBV14
len: 11
d_gene: NA

CDR3aa: ASSLLAGGTGELF
v_gene: TRBV5-4
len: 13
d_gene: TRBD2

CDR3aa: SVASGSYPRYEQY
v_gene: TRBV29-1
len: 13
d_gene: TRBD2

CDR3aa: ATSRDLVDTGELF
v_gene: TRBV15
len: 13
d_gene: NA

CDR3aa: ASSLGNPQETQY
v_gene: TRBV7-9
len: 12
d_gene: NA

CDR3aa: ASTRGGTSYEQY
v_gene: TRBV5-8
len: 12
d_gene: TRBD2

CDR3aa: ASSPQGGRVKTQY
v_gene: TRBV18
len: 13
d_gene: NA

CDR3aa: ASSQETSGIAADTQY
v_gene: TRBV4-2
len: 15
d_gene: TRBD2

CDR3aa: ASSQESQVSYNEQF
v_gene: TRBV4-2
len: 14
d_gene: NA

CDR3aa: ASSPRLAGASEQF
v_gene: TRBV6-5
len: 13
d_gene: TRBD2

CDR3aa: ASSLLGSYEQY
v_gene: TRBV7-9
len: 11
d_gene: NA